These T cell receptor beta chains were read from a single sample in a study of OX40 agonist ivuxolimab in advanced cancers. Clones were sequenced by immunoSEQ multiplex PCR, and TCRdb holds only the in-frame ones, with some missing. The sample contains approximately 59,000 clones, 85% of which appear only once. Sample: CD4+ or CD8+ T cells sorted from blood, taken in a trial of the OX40 agonist ivuxolimab. The receptors here all came from an adult with an advanced solid tumor such as melanoma, head and neck, liver or kidney cancer. The CDR3 runs from the conserved cysteine through the conserved F or W. The order of the fields is J gene, D gene, V gene, clone size, CDR3 protein, CDR3 DNA. A D gene is named only where the DNA matches it firmly. Size is stated for part of the rows, as once, few or many counts, or as a class when the clone is expanded.

j_call: TRBJ2-5
d_call: TRBD2
v_call: TRBV27
clone_size: -
cdr3_aa: CASSPNLAGGPSETQYF
cdr3_nt: TGTGCCAGCAGTCCCAATCTAGCGGGAGGGCCCTCAGAGACCCAGTACTTC

j_call: TRBJ2-7
d_call: -
v_call: TRBV19
clone_size: -
cdr3_aa: CASSIGGLTYEQYF
cdr3_nt: TGTGCCAGTAGTATAGGGGGCCTTACCTACGAGCAGTACTTC

j_call: TRBJ2-7
d_call: -
v_call: TRBV14
clone_size: -
cdr3_aa: CASSPSGEVYF
cdr3_nt: TGTGCCAGCAGCCCCTCAGGGGAAGTGTACTTC

j_call: TRBJ2-1
d_call: -
v_call: TRBV9
clone_size: once
cdr3_aa: CASSVSGSIDEQFF
cdr3_nt: TGTGCCAGCAGCGTTTCCGGGAGTATAGATGAGCAGTTCTTC

j_call: TRBJ1-1
d_call: TRBD1
v_call: TRBV11-2
clone_size: -
cdr3_aa: CASSSRTGTGTEAFF
cdr3_nt: TGTGCCAGCAGCTCCAGGACAGGGACGGGCACTGAAGCTTTCTTT

j_call: TRBJ2-7
d_call: -
v_call: TRBV7-9
clone_size: few
cdr3_aa: CASSPWGRDYEQYF
cdr3_nt: TGTGCCAGCAGCCCCTGGGGCAGGGACTACGAGCAGTACTTC

j_call: TRBJ2-7
d_call: TRBD2
v_call: TRBV7-8
clone_size: -
cdr3_aa: CASRRGRGGIYEQYF
cdr3_nt: TGTGCCAGCAGACGAGGGAGGGGAGGCATCTACGAGCAGTACTTC

j_call: TRBJ1-5
d_call: TRBD1
v_call: TRBV28
clone_size: -
cdr3_aa: CASSTTDRAINQPQHF
cdr3_nt: TGTGCCAGCAGTACCACCGACAGGGCTATTAATCAGCCCCAGCATTTT

j_call: TRBJ1-5
d_call: TRBD1
v_call: TRBV7-8
clone_size: once
cdr3_aa: CASSLEGTGNQPQHF
cdr3_nt: TGTGCCAGCAGCTTAGAAGGGACAGGTAATCAGCCCCAGCATTTT

j_call: TRBJ2-7
d_call: -
v_call: TRBV5-6
clone_size: -
cdr3_aa: CASSATYEQYF
cdr3_nt: TGTGCCAGCAGCGCGACCTACGAGCAGTACTTC

j_call: TRBJ1-4
d_call: -
v_call: TRBV6-6
clone_size: once
cdr3_aa: CASSYSGRGEKLFF
cdr3_nt: TGTGCCAGCAGTTACTCTGGAAGGGGTGAAAAACTGTTTTTT

j_call: TRBJ2-4
d_call: -
v_call: TRBV15
clone_size: -
cdr3_aa: CATSRDQLRDRRLAKNIQYF
cdr3_nt: TGTGCCACCAGCAGAGATCAATTGCGGGACAGAAGACTAGCCAAAAACATTCAGTACTTC

j_call: TRBJ1-5
d_call: -
v_call: TRBV7-8
clone_size: -
cdr3_aa: CASSSTGSNQPQHF
cdr3_nt: TGTGCCAGCAGCTCGACAGGTAGCAATCAGCCCCAGCATTTT

j_call: TRBJ2-5
d_call: TRBD2
v_call: TRBV11-3
clone_size: -
cdr3_aa: CASRSRENAVETQYF
cdr3_nt: TGTGCCAGCAGATCGCGGGAGAATGCGGTGGAGACCCAGTACTTC

j_call: TRBJ1-6
d_call: -
v_call: TRBV4-3
clone_size: -
cdr3_aa: CASSQDEWMAGYNSPLHF
cdr3_nt: TGCGCCAGCAGCCAAGATGAATGGATGGCAGGCTATAATTCACCCCTCCACTTT

j_call: TRBJ1-3
d_call: -
v_call: TRBV27
clone_size: -
cdr3_aa: CASRPGPPRNTIYF
cdr3_nt: TGTGCCAGCAGACCCGGGCCACCGAGGAACACCATATATTTT

j_call: TRBJ1-6
d_call: -
v_call: TRBV9
clone_size: -
cdr3_aa: CASSVGWLVNSPLHF
cdr3_nt: TGTGCCAGCAGCGTAGGGTGGCTGGTGAATTCACCCCTCCACTTT

j_call: TRBJ1-1
d_call: -
v_call: TRBV30
clone_size: few
cdr3_aa: CAWNYGTEAFF
cdr3_nt: TGTGCCTGGAATTATGGCACTGAAGCTTTCTTT

j_call: TRBJ1-2
d_call: -
v_call: TRBV7-2
clone_size: -
cdr3_aa: CASSLGHVYGYTF
cdr3_nt: TGTGCCAGCAGCTTAGGGCACGTCTATGGCTACACCTTC

j_call: TRBJ2-4
d_call: TRBD2
v_call: TRBV6-1
clone_size: -
cdr3_aa: CAGQGLGNIQYF
cdr3_nt: TGTGCCGGGCAGGGACTAGGAAACATTCAGTACTTC

j_call: TRBJ2-7
d_call: -
v_call: TRBV4-1
clone_size: -
cdr3_aa: CASSPTGNFPSYEQYF
cdr3_nt: TGCGCCAGCAGCCCTACAGGGAACTTTCCCTCCTACGAGCAGTACTTC

j_call: TRBJ2-5
d_call: -
v_call: TRBV5-8
clone_size: -
cdr3_aa: CASNGLWETQYF
cdr3_nt: TGTGCCAGCAACGGACTATGGGAGACCCAGTACTTC

j_call: TRBJ2-7
d_call: TRBD2
v_call: TRBV6-5
clone_size: -
cdr3_aa: CASSPTSGSSYEQYF
cdr3_nt: TGTGCCAGCAGTCCGACTAGCGGGAGCTCCTACGAGCAGTACTTC

j_call: TRBJ2-1
d_call: -
v_call: TRBV2
clone_size: -
cdr3_aa: CASSGPRGYNEQFF
cdr3_nt: TGTGCCAGCAGTGGACCCCGGGGCTACAATGAGCAGTTCTTC

j_call: TRBJ2-1
d_call: -
v_call: TRBV7-3
clone_size: -
cdr3_aa: CASSDSPRRSYNEQFF
cdr3_nt: TGTGCCAGCAGTGACAGCCCCCGGAGGTCCTACAATGAGCAGTTCTTC

j_call: TRBJ1-6
d_call: TRBD1
v_call: TRBV5-6
clone_size: -
cdr3_aa: CASSSQAYTGVSPLHF
cdr3_nt: TGTGCCAGCAGCTCCCAGGCCTATACAGGGGTTTCACCCCTCCACTTT

j_call: TRBJ1-2
d_call: TRBD1
v_call: TRBV30
clone_size: -
cdr3_aa: CAWSGDQGAGYTF
cdr3_nt: TGTGCCTGGAGTGGAGATCAGGGGGCCGGCTACACCTTC

j_call: TRBJ2-1
d_call: -
v_call: TRBV19
clone_size: -
cdr3_aa: CASSIPGNEQFF
cdr3_nt: TGTGCCAGTAGTATCCCCGGCAATGAGCAGTTCTTC

j_call: TRBJ2-7
d_call: TRBD1
v_call: TRBV5-6
clone_size: -
cdr3_aa: CASSLRDSEAYEQYF
cdr3_nt: TGTGCCAGCAGCTTACGGGACAGCGAAGCCTACGAGCAGTACTTC

j_call: TRBJ2-1
d_call: TRBD2
v_call: TRBV6-1
clone_size: -
cdr3_aa: CASRASGNYNEQFF
cdr3_nt: TGTGCCAGCAGGGCAAGCGGGAACTACAATGAGCAGTTCTTC

j_call: TRBJ2-7
d_call: -
v_call: TRBV28
clone_size: -
cdr3_aa: CASSLAGPGIYEQYF
cdr3_nt: TGTGCCAGCAGTTTAGCCGGGCCTGGGATCTACGAGCAGTACTTC

j_call: TRBJ1-1
d_call: -
v_call: TRBV6-5
clone_size: -
cdr3_aa: CASSSPGRSTEAFF
cdr3_nt: TGTGCCAGCAGTTCGCCAGGGCGATCCACTGAAGCTTTCTTT

j_call: TRBJ2-3
d_call: TRBD1
v_call: TRBV11-3
clone_size: -
cdr3_aa: CASSQGTGTTDTQYF
cdr3_nt: TGTGCCAGCAGCCAAGGGACAGGCACCACAGATACGCAGTATTTT

j_call: TRBJ2-1
d_call: TRBD2
v_call: TRBV9
clone_size: -
cdr3_aa: CASSVGQKVAGGSYNEQFF
cdr3_nt: TGTGCCAGCAGTGTGGGACAGAAAGTAGCGGGAGGGTCCTACAATGAGCAGTTCTTC

j_call: TRBJ1-1
d_call: -
v_call: TRBV2
clone_size: -
cdr3_aa: CASSESGSGTEAFF
cdr3_nt: TGTGCCAGCAGTGAGTCTGGGTCGGGTACTGAAGCTTTCTTT

j_call: TRBJ1-5
d_call: -
v_call: TRBV2
clone_size: -
cdr3_aa: CASSDRRTNQPQHF
cdr3_nt: TGTGCCAGCAGTGATAGGCGGACGAATCAGCCCCAGCATTTT

j_call: TRBJ2-4
d_call: TRBD2
v_call: TRBV19
clone_size: -
cdr3_aa: CASRRLAGEGKNIQYF
cdr3_nt: TGTGCCAGTAGAAGACTAGCGGGAGAAGGCAAAAACATTCAGTACTTC

j_call: TRBJ2-2
d_call: -
v_call: TRBV15
clone_size: -
cdr3_aa: CATSRDLNTGELFF
cdr3_nt: TGTGCCACCAGCAGAGACTTAAACACCGGGGAGCTGTTTTTT

j_call: TRBJ1-4
d_call: -
v_call: TRBV28
clone_size: few
cdr3_aa: CASRAATGSREKLFF
cdr3_nt: TGTGCCAGCAGGGCTGCGACAGGCTCCCGTGAAAAACTGTTTTTT

j_call: TRBJ1-6
d_call: TRBD1
v_call: TRBV6-1
clone_size: once
cdr3_aa: CASTRGAANSPLHF
cdr3_nt: TGTGCCAGCACCAGGGGGGCAGCTAATTCACCCCTCCACTTT

j_call: TRBJ2-4
d_call: TRBD1
v_call: TRBV2
clone_size: few
cdr3_aa: CASKDRGQGIQYF
cdr3_nt: TGTGCCAGCAAGGACAGGGGGCAAGGCATTCAGTACTTC

j_call: TRBJ1-2
d_call: -
v_call: TRBV19
clone_size: few
cdr3_aa: CASSITRGNYGYTF
cdr3_nt: TGTGCCAGTAGTATAACCCGCGGAAACTATGGCTACACCTTC

j_call: TRBJ2-7
d_call: TRBD2
v_call: TRBV28
clone_size: -
cdr3_aa: CASSFPSGKNEQYF
cdr3_nt: TGTGCCAGCAGTTTCCCTAGCGGGAAGAACGAGCAGTACTTC

j_call: TRBJ2-1
d_call: TRBD2
v_call: TRBV30
clone_size: -
cdr3_aa: CAWSVLEAGVGIEQFF
cdr3_nt: TGTGCCTGGAGTGTACTTGAAGCGGGAGTCGGTATTGAGCAGTTCTTC

j_call: TRBJ2-1
d_call: -
v_call: TRBV19
clone_size: -
cdr3_aa: CASSNSGTLPNEQFF
cdr3_nt: TGTGCCAGTAGTAACTCCGGGACCCTTCCCAATGAGCAGTTCTTC

j_call: TRBJ2-7
d_call: -
v_call: TRBV6-6
clone_size: -
cdr3_aa: CASSGSSDYYEQYF
cdr3_nt: TGTGCCAGCAGTGGCAGTTCAGATTACTACGAGCAGTACTTC

j_call: TRBJ2-7
d_call: -
v_call: TRBV5-1
clone_size: -
cdr3_aa: CASSFATSNYEQYF
cdr3_nt: TGCGCCAGCAGCTTTGCAACAAGCAACTACGAGCAGTACTTC

j_call: TRBJ1-5
d_call: -
v_call: TRBV30
clone_size: -
cdr3_aa: CASPREPQHF
cdr3_nt: TGTGCCTCGCCCCGTGAGCCCCAGCATTTT

j_call: TRBJ1-1
d_call: -
v_call: TRBV6-5
clone_size: -
cdr3_aa: CASSYSGGGTEAFF
cdr3_nt: TGTGCCAGCAGTTACTCGGGGGGTGGCACTGAAGCTTTCTTT

j_call: TRBJ1-1
d_call: TRBD1
v_call: TRBV5-1
clone_size: few
cdr3_aa: CASSQGAGLNTEAFF
cdr3_nt: TGCGCCAGCAGCCAGGGGGCAGGGTTGAACACTGAAGCTTTCTTT

j_call: TRBJ1-1
d_call: -
v_call: TRBV28
clone_size: -
cdr3_aa: CASSPLLLANTEAFF
cdr3_nt: TGTGCCAGCAGTCCCCTCCTGTTAGCGAACACTGAAGCTTTCTTT

j_call: TRBJ2-2
d_call: TRBD1
v_call: TRBV6-4
clone_size: -
cdr3_aa: CASSGQGAGELFF
cdr3_nt: TGTGCCAGCAGTGGACAGGGGGCCGGGGAGCTGTTTTTT

j_call: TRBJ1-2
d_call: TRBD1
v_call: TRBV28
clone_size: -
cdr3_aa: CASSATGGDYGYTF
cdr3_nt: TGTGCCAGCAGCGCGACAGGGGGAGACTATGGCTACACCTTC

j_call: TRBJ2-7
d_call: -
v_call: TRBV9
clone_size: -
cdr3_aa: CASSVDEGTYEQYF
cdr3_nt: TGTGCCAGCAGCGTAGATGAGGGAACCTACGAGCAGTACTTC

j_call: TRBJ1-4
d_call: -
v_call: TRBV7-9
clone_size: -
cdr3_aa: CASSLDGGNEKLFF
cdr3_nt: TGTGCCAGCAGCCTAGACGGGGGCAATGAAAAACTGTTTTTT

j_call: TRBJ2-7
d_call: TRBD2
v_call: TRBV6-5
clone_size: -
cdr3_aa: CATQKGLADPDEQYF
cdr3_nt: TGTGCCACCCAGAAGGGTCTAGCGGATCCCGACGAGCAGTACTTC

j_call: TRBJ2-7
d_call: TRBD2
v_call: TRBV5-5
clone_size: -
cdr3_aa: CASSFRGSAAGGGEQYF
cdr3_nt: TGTGCCAGCAGCTTCAGGGGCTCGGCAGCGGGAGGGGGCGAGCAGTACTTC

j_call: TRBJ2-1
d_call: -
v_call: TRBV9
clone_size: -
cdr3_aa: CASSAEGRGDNEQFF
cdr3_nt: TGTGCCAGCAGCGCAGAGGGTAGGGGGGACAATGAGCAGTTCTTC

j_call: TRBJ2-5
d_call: TRBD2
v_call: TRBV28
clone_size: -
cdr3_aa: CASSFGGVLGLQETQYF
cdr3_nt: TGTGCCAGCAGTTTTGGGGGGGTGTTAGGTTTACAAGAGACCCAGTACTTC

j_call: TRBJ2-5
d_call: TRBD2
v_call: TRBV7-9
clone_size: -
cdr3_aa: CASSLRTSVEEQYF
cdr3_nt: TGTGCCAGCAGCTTACGGACTAGCGTCGAAGAGCAGTACTTC